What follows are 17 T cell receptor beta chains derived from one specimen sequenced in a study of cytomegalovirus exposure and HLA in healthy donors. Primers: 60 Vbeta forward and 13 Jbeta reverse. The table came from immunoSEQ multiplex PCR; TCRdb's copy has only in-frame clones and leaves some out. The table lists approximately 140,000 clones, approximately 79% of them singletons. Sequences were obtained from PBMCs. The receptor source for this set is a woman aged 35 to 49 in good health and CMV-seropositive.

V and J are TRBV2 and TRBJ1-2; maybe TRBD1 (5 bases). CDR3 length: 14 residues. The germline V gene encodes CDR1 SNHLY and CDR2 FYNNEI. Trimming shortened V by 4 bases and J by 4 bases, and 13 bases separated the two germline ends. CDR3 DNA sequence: TGTGCCAGCAGTGGTGGGCAGGGCGCCTATGGCTACACCTTC. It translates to CASSGGQGAYGYTF.

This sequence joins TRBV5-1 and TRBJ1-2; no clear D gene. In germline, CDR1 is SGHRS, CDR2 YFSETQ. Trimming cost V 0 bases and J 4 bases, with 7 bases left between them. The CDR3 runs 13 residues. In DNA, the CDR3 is TGCGCCAGCAGCTTGGCGGCAGGCTATGGCTACACCTTC. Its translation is CASSLAAGYGYTF.

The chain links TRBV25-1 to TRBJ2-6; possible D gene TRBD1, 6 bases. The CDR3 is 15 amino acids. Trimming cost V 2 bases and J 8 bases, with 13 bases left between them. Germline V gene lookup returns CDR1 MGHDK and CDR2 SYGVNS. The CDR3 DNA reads TGTGCCAGCAGTGAAGAAAGCAGGGGAACCAACGTCCTGACTTTC. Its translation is CASSEESRGTNVLTF.

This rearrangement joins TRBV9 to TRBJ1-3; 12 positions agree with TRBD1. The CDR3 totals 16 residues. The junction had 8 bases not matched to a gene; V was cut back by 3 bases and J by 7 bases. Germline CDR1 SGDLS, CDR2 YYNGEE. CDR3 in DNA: TGTGCCAGCAGCGCAGAGGGGACAGGGGGCTCGAACACCATATATTTT. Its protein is CASSAEGTGGSNTIYF.

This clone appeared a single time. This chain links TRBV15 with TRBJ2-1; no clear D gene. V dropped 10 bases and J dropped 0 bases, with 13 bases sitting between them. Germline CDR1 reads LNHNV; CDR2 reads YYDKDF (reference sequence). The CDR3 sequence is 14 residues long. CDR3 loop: CASSDSPSYNEQFF. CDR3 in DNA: TGTGCCAGCAGTGACTCCCCCTCCTACAATGAGCAGTTCTTC.

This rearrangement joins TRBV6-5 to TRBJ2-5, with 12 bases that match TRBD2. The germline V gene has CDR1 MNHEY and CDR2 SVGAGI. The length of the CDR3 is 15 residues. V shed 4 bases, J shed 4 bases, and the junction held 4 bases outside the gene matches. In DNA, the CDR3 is TGTGCCAGCAGTTTTGGACTAGCGGGGAGAGAGACCCAGTACTTC. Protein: CASSFGLAGRETQYF.

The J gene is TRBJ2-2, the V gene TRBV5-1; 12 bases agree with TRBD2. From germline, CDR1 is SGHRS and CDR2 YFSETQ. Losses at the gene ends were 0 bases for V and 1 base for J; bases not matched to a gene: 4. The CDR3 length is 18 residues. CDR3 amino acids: CASSLGLAGEKNTGELFF. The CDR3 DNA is TGCGCCAGCAGCTTGGGACTAGCGGGGGAGAAGAACACCGGGGAGCTGTTTTTT.

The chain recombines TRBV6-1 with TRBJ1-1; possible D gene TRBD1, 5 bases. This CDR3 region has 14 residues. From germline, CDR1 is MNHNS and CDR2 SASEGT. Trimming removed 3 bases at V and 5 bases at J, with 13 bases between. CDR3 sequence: CASSDAGVGTEAFF. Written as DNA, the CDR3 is TGTGCCAGCAGTGATGCGGGGGTTGGTACTGAAGCTTTCTTT.

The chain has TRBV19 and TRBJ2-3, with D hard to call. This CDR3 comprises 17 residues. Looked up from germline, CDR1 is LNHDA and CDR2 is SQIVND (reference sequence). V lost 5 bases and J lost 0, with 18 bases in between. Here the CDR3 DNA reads TGTGCCAGTAGTTCCCAGGTTGCGTTAACTAGCACAGATACGCAGTATTTT. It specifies CASSSQVALTSTDTQYF. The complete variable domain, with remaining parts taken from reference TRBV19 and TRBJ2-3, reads DGGITQSPKYLFRKEGQNVTLSCEQNLNHDAMYWYRQDPGQGLRLIYYSQIVNDFQKGDIAEGYSVSREKKESFPLTVTSAQKNPTAFYLCASSSQVALTSTDTQYFGPGTRLTVL.

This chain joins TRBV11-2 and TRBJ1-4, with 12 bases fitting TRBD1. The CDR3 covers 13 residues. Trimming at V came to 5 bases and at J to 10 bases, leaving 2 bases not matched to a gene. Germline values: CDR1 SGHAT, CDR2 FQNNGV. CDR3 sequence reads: CASSLGQGAKLFF. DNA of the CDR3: TGTGCCAGCAGCCTGGGACAGGGGGCAAAACTGTTTTTT. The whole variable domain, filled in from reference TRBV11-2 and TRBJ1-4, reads EAGVAQSPRYKIIEKRQSVAFWCNPISGHATLYWYQQILGQGPKLLIQFQNNGVVDDSQLPKDRFSAERLKGVDSTLKIQPAKLEDSAVYLCASSLGQGAKLFFGSGTQLSVL.

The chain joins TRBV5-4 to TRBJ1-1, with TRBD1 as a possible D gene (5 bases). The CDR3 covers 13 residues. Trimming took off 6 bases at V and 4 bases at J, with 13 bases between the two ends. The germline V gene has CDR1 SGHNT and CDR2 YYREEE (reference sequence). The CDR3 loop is CASNAGPGTEAFF. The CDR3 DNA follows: TGTGCCAGCAATGCGGGGCCGGGCACTGAAGCTTTCTTT.

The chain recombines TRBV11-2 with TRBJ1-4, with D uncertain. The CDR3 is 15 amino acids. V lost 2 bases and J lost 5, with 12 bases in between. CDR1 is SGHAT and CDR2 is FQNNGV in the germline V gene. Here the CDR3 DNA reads TGTGCCAGCAGCTTATCACCCACAGCAAATGAAAAACTGTTTTTT. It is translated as CASSLSPTANEKLFF.

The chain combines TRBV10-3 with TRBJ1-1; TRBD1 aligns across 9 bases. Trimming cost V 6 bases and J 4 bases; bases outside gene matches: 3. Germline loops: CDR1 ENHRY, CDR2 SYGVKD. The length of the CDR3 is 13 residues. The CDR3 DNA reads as TGTGCCATCAGACTGGGACAGGGCACTGAAGCTTTCTTT. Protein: CAIRLGQGTEAFF.

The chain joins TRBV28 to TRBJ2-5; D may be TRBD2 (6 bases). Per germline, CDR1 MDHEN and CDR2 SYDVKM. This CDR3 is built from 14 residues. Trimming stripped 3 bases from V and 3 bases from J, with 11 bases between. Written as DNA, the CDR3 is TGTGCCAGCAGTTTTTTGGCGGGGAAAGAGACCCAGTACTTC. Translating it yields CASSFLAGKETQYF.

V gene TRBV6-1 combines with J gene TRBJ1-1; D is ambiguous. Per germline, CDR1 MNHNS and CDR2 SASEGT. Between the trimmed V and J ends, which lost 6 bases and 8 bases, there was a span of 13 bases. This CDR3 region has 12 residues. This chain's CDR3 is CASRVTAAEAFF. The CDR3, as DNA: TGTGCCAGCAGGGTAACAGCAGCAGAAGCTTTCTTT.

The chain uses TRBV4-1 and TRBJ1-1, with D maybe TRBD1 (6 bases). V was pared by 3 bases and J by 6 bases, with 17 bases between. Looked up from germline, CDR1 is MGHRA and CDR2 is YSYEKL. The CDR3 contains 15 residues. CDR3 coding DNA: TGCGCCAGCAGCCAGACAGGTCTTGGATTTGCTGAAGCTTTCTTT. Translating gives CASSQTGLGFAEAFF.

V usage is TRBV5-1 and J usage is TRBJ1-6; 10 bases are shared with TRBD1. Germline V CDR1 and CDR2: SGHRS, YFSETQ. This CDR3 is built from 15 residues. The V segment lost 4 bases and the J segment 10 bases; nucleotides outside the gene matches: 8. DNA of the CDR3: TGCGCCAGCAGCAGCGGGACAGGGGCGCGATCACCCCTCCACTTT. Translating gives CASSSGTGARSPLHF.